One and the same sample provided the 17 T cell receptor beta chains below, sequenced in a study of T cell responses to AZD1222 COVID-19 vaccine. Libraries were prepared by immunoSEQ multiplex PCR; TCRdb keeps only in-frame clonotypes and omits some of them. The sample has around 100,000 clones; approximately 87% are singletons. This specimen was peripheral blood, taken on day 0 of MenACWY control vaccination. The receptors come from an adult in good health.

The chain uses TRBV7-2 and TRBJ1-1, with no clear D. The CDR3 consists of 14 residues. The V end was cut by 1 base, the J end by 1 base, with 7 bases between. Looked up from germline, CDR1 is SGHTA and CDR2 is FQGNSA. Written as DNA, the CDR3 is TGTGCCAGCAGCTTAGGGCCGGAGAACACTGAAGCTTTCTTT. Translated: CASSLGPENTEAFF.

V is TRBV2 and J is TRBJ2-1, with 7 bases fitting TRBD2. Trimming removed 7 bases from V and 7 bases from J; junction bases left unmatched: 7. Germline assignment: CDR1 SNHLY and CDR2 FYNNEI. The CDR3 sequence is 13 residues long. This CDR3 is CASNEREGNEQFF. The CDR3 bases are TGTGCCAGCAATGAGCGGGAAGGGAATGAGCAGTTCTTC.

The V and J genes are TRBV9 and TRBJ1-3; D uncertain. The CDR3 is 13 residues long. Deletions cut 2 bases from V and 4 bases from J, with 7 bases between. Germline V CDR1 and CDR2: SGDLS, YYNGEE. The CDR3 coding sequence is TGTGCCAGCAGCGTTAACCACGGAAACACCATATATTTT. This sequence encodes CASSVNHGNTIYF.

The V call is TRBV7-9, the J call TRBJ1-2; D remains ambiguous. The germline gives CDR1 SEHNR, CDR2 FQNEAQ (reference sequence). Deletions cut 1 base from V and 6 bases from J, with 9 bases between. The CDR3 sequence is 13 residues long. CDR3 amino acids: CASSLESTDGYTF. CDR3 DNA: TGTGCCAGCAGCTTAGAAAGCACCGATGGCTACACCTTC.

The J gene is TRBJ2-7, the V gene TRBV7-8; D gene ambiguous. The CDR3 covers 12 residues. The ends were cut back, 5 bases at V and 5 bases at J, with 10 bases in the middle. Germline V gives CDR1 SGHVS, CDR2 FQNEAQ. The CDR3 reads CASSPVRNEQYF. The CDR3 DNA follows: TGTGCCAGCAGCCCGGTCAGGAACGAGCAGTACTTC.

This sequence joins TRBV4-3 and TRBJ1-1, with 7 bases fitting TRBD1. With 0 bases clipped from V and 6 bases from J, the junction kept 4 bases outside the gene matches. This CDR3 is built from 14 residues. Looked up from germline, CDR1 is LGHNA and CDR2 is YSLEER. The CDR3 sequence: CASSQDRGKAEAFF. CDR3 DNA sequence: TGCGCCAGCAGCCAAGACAGGGGGAAGGCTGAAGCTTTCTTT.

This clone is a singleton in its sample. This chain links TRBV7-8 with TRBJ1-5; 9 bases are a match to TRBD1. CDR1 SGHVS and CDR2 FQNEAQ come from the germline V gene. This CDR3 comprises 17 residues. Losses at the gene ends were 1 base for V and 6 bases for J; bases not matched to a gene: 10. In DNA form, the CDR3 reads TGTGCCAGCAGCTTAGACCGACTTCCGGGACAGGGTCAGCCCCAGCATTTT. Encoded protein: CASSLDRLPGQGQPQHF.

In nucleotides, the CDR3 is TGTGCCAGTAGTACGACCGGGACAGGGGTTTACGAGCAGTACTTC. Its translation is CASSTTGTGVYEQYF. The rearrangement joins TRBV19 to TRBJ2-7, with 10 nucleotides matching TRBD1. Per germline, CDR1 LNHDA and CDR2 SQIVND (reference sequence). CDR3 length: 15 amino acids. V shed 4 bases and J 4 bases; nucleotides not matched to a gene: 7.

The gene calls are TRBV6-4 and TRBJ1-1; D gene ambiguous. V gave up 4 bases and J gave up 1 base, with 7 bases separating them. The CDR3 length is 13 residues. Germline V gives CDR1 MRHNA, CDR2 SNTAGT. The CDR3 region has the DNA TGTGCCAGCAGTGTCCGACAGAACACTGAAGCTTTCTTT. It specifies CASSVRQNTEAFF.

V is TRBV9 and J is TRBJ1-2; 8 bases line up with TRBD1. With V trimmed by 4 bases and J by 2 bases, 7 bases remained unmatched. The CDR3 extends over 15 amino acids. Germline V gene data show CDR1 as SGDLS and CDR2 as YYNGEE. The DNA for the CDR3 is TGTGCCAGCAGCCCAGGACAGGGTCTGAACTATGGCTACACCTTC. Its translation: CASSPGQGLNYGYTF.

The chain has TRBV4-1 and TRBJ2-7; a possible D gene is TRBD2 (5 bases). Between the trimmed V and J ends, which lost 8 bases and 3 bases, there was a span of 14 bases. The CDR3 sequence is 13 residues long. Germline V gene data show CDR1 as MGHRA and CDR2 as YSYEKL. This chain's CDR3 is CASALDSLYEQYF. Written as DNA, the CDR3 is TGCGCCAGCGCATTGGACTCGCTCTACGAGCAGTACTTC.

In DNA, the CDR3 is TGTGCCAGTAGTAGCGGGTCCTCCTACAATGAGCAGTTCTTC. Protein sequence: CASSSGSSYNEQFF. This chain links TRBV19 with TRBJ2-1; possibly TRBD2 for D (5 bases). The ends were cut back, 4 bases at V and 0 bases at J, with 7 bases in the middle. Germline V gene lookup returns CDR1 LNHDA and CDR2 SQIVND (reference sequence). The CDR3 has 14 residues. The full variable domain, completed using reference TRBV19 and TRBJ2-1, is DGGITQSPKYLFRKEGQNVTLSCEQNLNHDAMYWYRQDPGQGLRLIYYSQIVNDFQKGDIAEGYSVSREKKESFPLTVTSAQKNPTAFYLCASSSGSSYNEQFFGPGTRLTVL.

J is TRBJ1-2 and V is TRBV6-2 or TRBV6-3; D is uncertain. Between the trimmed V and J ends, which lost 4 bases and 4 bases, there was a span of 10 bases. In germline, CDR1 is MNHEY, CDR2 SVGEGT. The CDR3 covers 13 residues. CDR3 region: CASSFGSRYGYTF. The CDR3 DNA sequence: TGTGCCAGCAGTTTCGGTAGTCGCTATGGCTACACCTTC.

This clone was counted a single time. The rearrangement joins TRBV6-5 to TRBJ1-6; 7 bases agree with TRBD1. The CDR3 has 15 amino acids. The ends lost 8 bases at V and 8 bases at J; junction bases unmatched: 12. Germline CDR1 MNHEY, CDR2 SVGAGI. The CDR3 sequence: CASSSAGTAYSPLHF. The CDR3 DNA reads TGTGCCAGCTCAAGTGCCGGGACAGCCTATTCACCCCTCCACTTT.

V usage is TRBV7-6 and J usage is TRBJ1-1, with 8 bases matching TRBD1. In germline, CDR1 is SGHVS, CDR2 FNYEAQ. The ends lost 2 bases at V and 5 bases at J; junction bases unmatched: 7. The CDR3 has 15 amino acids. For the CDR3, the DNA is TGTGCCAGCAGCTTACCCCCCGACAGGGGAACTGAAGCTTTCTTT. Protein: CASSLPPDRGTEAFF.

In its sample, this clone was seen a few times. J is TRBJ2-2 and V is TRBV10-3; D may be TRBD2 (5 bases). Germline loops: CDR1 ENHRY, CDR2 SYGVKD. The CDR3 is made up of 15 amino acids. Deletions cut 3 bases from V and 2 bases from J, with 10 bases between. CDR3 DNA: TGTGCCATCAGTGAAAGACTACTTAACACCGGGGAGCTGTTTTTT. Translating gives CAISERLLNTGELFF.

The CDR3, as DNA: TGTGCCAGCAGCCCGGCGGGACTAGCGGGGGACGCAGATACGCAGTATTTT. As protein: CASSPAGLAGDADTQYF. The V and J genes are TRBV11-2 and TRBJ2-3; 14 bases line up with TRBD2. CDR1 and CDR2 from the germline V gene are SGHAT and FQNNGV. This CDR3 contains 17 residues. Trimming at V came to 5 bases and at J to 4 bases, leaving 8 bases not matched to a gene.